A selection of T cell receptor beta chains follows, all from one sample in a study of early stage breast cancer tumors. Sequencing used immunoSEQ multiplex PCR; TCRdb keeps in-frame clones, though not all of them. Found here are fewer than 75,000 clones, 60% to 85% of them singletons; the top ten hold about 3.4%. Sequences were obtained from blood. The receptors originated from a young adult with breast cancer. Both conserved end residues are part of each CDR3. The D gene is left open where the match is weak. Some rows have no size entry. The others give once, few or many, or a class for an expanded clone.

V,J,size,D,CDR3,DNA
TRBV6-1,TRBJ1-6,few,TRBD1,CATSLPGQGAAPLHF,TGTGCCACGTCCCTCCCTGGACAGGGGGCTGCACCCCTCCACTTT
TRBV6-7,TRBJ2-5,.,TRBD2,CASSPGLVAGGQETQYF,TGTGCCAGCAGTCCCGGGTTGGTAGCGGGAGGTCAAGAGACCCAGTACTTC
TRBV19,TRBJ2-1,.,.,CASSMERTPSYNEQFF,TGTGCCAGTAGTATGGAGCGGACCCCCTCCTACAATGAGCAGTTCTTC
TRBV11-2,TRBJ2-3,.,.,CASSGGWMDTQYF,TGTGCCAGCAGCGGGGGTTGGATGGATACGCAGTATTTT
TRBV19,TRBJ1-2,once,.,CASSIVWGITGYTF,TGTGCCAGTAGTATAGTCTGGGGGATAACTGGCTACACCTTC
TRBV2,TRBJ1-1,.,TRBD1,CASRDGTGSTEAFF,TGTGCCAGCAGGGACGGGACAGGGAGTACTGAAGCTTTCTTT
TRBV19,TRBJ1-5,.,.,CAISPGANQPQHF,TGTGCCATATCGCCGGGGGCCAATCAGCCCCAGCATTTT
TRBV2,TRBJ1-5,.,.,CAGGVSNQPQHF,TGTGCCGGGGGGGTAAGCAATCAGCCCCAGCATTTT
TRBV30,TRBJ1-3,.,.,CAWSSRVAVYSGNTIYF,TGTGCCTGGAGTTCCCGGGTCGCAGTCTACTCTGGAAACACCATATATTTT
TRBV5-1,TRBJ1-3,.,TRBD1,CASSLVVQGATGNTIYF,TGCGCCAGCAGCTTGGTGGTTCAGGGGGCCACTGGAAACACCATATATTTT
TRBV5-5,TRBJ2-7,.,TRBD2,CASTPGLAGGPRDEQYF,TGTGCCAGCACCCCAGGACTAGCGGGAGGGCCAAGAGACGAGCAGTACTTC
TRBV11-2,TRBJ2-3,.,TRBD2,CASSRGLAGVDTQYF,TGTGCCAGCAGCAGGGGACTAGCGGGAGTGGATACGCAGTATTTT
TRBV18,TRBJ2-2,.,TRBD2,CASSPQGGTTTGELFF,TGTGCCAGCTCACCACAAGGTGGGACTACCACCGGGGAGCTGTTTTTT
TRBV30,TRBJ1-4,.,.,CAWRGSTNEKLFF,TGTGCCTGGAGGGGATCAACTAATGAAAAACTGTTTTTT
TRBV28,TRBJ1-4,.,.,CASSSRGNEKLFF,TGTGCCAGCAGTTCCCGGGGGAATGAAAAACTGTTTTTT
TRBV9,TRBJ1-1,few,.,CASSVGTDTEAFF,TGTGCCAGCAGCGTAGGAACAGACACTGAAGCTTTCTTT
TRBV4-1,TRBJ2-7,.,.,CASSQEARGGEQYF,TGCGCCAGCAGCCAAGAGGCGAGGGGGGGGGAGCAGTACTTC
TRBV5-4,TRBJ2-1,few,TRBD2,CASSSPLGDYYNEQFF,TGTGCCAGCAGCTCTCCGCTGGGGGACTACTACAATGAGCAGTTCTTC
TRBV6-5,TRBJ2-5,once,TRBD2,CASSYSPRTSGETQYF,TGTGCCAGCAGTTACTCGCCTCGGACTAGTGGAGAGACCCAGTACTTC
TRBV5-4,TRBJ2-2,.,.,CASSFTRAGELFF,TGTGCCAGCAGCTTTACCAGAGCCGGGGAGCTGTTTTTT
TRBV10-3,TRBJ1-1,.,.,CAISESAAANTEAFF,TGTGCCATCAGTGAGTCCGCGGCAGCGAACACTGAAGCTTTCTTT
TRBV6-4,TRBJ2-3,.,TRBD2,CASSLTSGSGTDTQYF,TGTGCCAGCAGTTTGACTAGCGGGAGTGGCACAGATACGCAGTATTTT
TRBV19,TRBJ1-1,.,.,CASTTPLRTEAFF,TGTGCCAGTACGACTCCCCTGCGGACTGAAGCTTTCTTT
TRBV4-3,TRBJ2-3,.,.,CASSLQGDTQYF,TGCGCCAGCAGCCTCCAGGGAGATACGCAGTATTTT